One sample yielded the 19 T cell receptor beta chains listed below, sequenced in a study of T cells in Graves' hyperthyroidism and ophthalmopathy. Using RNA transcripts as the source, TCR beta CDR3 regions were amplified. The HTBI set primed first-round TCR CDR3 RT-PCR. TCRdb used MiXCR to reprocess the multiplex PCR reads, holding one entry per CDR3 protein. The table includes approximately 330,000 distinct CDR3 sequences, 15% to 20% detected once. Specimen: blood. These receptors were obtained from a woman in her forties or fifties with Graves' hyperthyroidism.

CDR3 loop: CASSHRTESSYNSPLHF. The CDR3 nucleotides are TGTGCCAGCAGCCATCGGACAGAAAGCTCCTATAATTCACCCCTCCACTTT. The chain joins TRBV14 to TRBJ1-6; the D gene is possibly TRBD1 (6 bases). CDR1 is SGHDN and CDR2 is FVKESK in the germline V gene. Trimming removed 3 bases at V and 0 bases at J, with 12 bases between. This CDR3 has 17 amino acids. Combining the CDR3 with reference TRBV14 and TRBJ1-6 gives the whole variable domain EAGVTQFPSHSVIEKGQTVTLRCDPISGHDNLYWYRRVMGKEIKFLLHFVKESKQDESGMPNNRFLAERTGGTYSTLKVQPAELEDSGVYFCASSHRTESSYNSPLHFGNGTRLTVT.

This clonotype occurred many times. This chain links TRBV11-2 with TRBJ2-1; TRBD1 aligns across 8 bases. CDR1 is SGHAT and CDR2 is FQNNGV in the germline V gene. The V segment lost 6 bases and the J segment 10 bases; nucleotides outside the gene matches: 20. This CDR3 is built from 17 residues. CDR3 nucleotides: TGTGCCAGCAGACCTATCAGGGGGCGGCTCCAAGTCCAGGAGCAGTTCTTC. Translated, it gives CASRPIRGRLQVQEQFF. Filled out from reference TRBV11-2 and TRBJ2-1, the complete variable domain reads EAGVAQSPRYKIIEKRQSVAFWCNPISGHATLYWYQQILGQGPKLLIQFQNNGVVDDSQLPKDRFSAERLKGVDSTLKIQPAKLEDSAVYLCASRPIRGRLQVQEQFFGPGTRLTVL.

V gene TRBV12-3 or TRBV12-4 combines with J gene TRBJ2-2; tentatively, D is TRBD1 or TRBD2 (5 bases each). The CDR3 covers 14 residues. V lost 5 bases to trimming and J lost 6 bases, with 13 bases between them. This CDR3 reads CASSPTLGAGELFF. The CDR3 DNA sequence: TGTGCCAGCAGTCCGACCCTGGGGGCCGGGGAGCTGTTTTTT.

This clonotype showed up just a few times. The CDR3: CASSEKGRLFHGYTF. The CDR3 region has the DNA TGTGCCAGCAGTGAAAAAGGGAGGCTCTTCCATGGCTACACCTTC. This chain uses TRBV6-1 with TRBJ1-2; no clear D gene. V was trimmed by 2 bases and J by 6 bases, leaving 16 bases between them. This CDR3 has 15 amino acids. Germline CDR1 reads MNHNS; CDR2 reads SASEGT.

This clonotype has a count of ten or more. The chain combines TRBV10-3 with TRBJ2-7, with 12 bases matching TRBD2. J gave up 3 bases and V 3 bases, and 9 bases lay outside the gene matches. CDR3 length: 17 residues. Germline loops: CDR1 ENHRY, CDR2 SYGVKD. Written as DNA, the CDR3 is TGTGCCATCAGTGACCCGACTAGCGGGAGAAGTCTCTACGAGCAGTACTTC. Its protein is CAISDPTSGRSLYEQYF.

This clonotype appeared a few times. DNA for the CDR3: TGTGCCAGCAGACAAGGAGGGCACGGTGAGCAGTTCTTC. Residues: CASRQGGHGEQFF. J is TRBJ2-1 and V is TRBV6-1; the D gene is possibly TRBD2 (6 bases). The germline V gene has CDR1 MNHNS and CDR2 SASEGT. V lost 6 bases, J lost 9 bases, and 15 bases lay in between. The CDR3 runs 13 residues.

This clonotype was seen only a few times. This chain's CDR3 is CASSPTSRCLWGNYSPLHF. DNA for the CDR3: TGTGCCAGCAGTCCGACCTCACGCTGCCTATGGGGTAATTATTCACCCCTCCACTTT. This chain connects TRBV27 to TRBJ1-6; D not resolved. Germline-derived CDR1 and CDR2 are MNHEY and SMNVEV (reference sequence). This CDR3 comprises 19 residues. Between the trimmed V and J ends, which lost 5 bases and 8 bases, there was a span of 28 bases.

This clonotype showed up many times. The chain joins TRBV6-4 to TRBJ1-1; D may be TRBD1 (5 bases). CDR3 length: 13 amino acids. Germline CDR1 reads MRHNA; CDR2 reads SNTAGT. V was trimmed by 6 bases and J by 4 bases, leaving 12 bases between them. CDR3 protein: CASREGLATEAFF. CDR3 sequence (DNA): TGTGCCAGCAGGGAGGGGTTAGCCACTGAAGCTTTCTTT.

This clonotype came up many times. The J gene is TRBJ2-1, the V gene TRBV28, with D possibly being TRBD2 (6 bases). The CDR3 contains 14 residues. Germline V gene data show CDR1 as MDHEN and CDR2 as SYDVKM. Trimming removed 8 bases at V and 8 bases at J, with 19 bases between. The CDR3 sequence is CASRRGSGHDEQFF. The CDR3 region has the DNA TGTGCCAGCCGTCGGGGGTCTGGCCACGATGAGCAGTTCTTC.

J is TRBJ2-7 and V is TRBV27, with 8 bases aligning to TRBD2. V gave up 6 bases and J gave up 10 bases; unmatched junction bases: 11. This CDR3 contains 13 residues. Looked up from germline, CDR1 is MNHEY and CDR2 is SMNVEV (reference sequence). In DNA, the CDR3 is TGTGCCAGCAGAAACGGGAGGGAGGGCGGACAGTACTTC. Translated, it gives CASRNGREGGQYF.

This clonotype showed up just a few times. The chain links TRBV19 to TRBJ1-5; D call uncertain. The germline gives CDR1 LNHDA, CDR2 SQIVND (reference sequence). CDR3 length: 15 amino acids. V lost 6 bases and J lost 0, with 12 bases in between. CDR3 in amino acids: CASSPARYSNQPQHF. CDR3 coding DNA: TGTGCCAGTAGCCCAGCGAGATATAGCAATCAGCCCCAGCATTTT.

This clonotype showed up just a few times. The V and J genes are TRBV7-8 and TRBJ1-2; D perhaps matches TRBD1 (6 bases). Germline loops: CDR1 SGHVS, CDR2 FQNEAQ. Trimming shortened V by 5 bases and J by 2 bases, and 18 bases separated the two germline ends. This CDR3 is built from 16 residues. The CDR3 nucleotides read TGTGCCAGCAGCATCCACAGGGAAAAGGGCAACTATGGCTACACCTTC. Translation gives CASSIHREKGNYGYTF.

The CDR3 region is CASSFRIWGGAGNTIYF. CDR3 sequence (DNA): TGTGCCAGCAGTTTTCGGATTTGGGGGGGCGCCGGAAACACCATATATTTT. The chain combines TRBV12-3 or TRBV12-4 with TRBJ1-3; D possibly corresponds to TRBD1 (6 bases). The CDR3 consists of 17 residues. Trimming cost V 3 bases and J 4 bases, with 19 bases left between them.

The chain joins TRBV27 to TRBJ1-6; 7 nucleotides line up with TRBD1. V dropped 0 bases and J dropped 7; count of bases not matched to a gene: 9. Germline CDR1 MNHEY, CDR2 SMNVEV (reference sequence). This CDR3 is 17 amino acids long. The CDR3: CASSLSGDRVGNSPLHF. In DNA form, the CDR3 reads TGTGCCAGCAGTTTATCGGGAGACAGGGTGGGAAATTCACCCCTCCACTTT.

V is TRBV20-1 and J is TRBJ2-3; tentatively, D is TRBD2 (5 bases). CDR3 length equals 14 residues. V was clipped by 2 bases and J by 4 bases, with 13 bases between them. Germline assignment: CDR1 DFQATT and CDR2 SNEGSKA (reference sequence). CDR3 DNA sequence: TGCAGTGCTAGAAGTTCGCGGGCAGCAGATACGCAGTATTTT. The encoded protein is CSARSSRAADTQYF.

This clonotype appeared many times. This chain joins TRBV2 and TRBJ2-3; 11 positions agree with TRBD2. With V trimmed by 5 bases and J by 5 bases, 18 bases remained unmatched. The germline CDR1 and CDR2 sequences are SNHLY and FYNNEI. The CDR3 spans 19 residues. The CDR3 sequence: CASSPVLAGDPILGDTQYF. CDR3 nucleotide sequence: TGTGCCAGCAGTCCTGTACTAGCGGGAGACCCCATTTTGGGAGATACGCAGTATTTT.

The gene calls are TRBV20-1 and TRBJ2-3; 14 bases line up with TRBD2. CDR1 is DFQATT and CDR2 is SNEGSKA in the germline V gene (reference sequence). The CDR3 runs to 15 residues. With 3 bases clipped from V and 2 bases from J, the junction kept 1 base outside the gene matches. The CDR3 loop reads CSARGLAGDTDTQYF. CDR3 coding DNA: TGCAGTGCTAGGGGACTAGCGGGGGACACAGATACGCAGTATTTT.

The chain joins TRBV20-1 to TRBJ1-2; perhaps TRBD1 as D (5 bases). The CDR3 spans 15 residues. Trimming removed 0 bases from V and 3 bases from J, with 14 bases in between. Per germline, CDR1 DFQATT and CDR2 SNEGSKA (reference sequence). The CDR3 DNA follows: TGCAGTGCTAGAGAGGTTCGGGGGATTTACTATGGCTACACCTTC. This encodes CSAREVRGIYYGYTF.

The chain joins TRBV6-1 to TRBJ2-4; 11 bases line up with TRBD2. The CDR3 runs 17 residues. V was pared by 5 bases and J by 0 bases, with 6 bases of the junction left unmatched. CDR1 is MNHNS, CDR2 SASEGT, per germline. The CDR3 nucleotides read TGTGCCAGCAGTCGCGGGACTAGCGGCTTAGCCAAAAACATTCAGTACTTC. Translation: CASSRGTSGLAKNIQYF.